This T cell receptor beta chain was found in a study of cytomegalovirus exposure and HLA in healthy donors. Primers included in the PCR were 60 Vbeta and 13 Jbeta primers. Assay used: immunoSEQ multiplex PCR; TCRdb lists only in-frame clones, some missing. The sample holds 110,000 to 150,000 clones; about 84% are singletons and the top ten take around 2.4%. Germline V gene data show CDR1 as MNHEY and CDR2 as SVGAGI. Trimming took off 5 bases at V and 2 bases at J, with 10 bases between the two ends. CDR3 length: 14 residues. Sequencing was carried out using PBMCs. The sequence derives from a woman aged 18-29 years in good health and CMV-seropositive. The chain recombines TRBV6-5 with TRBJ2-1; D possibly corresponds to TRBD2 (5 bases). CDR3 in amino acids: CASSRTGPYNEQFF. The CDR3 DNA follows: TGTGCCAGCAGTCGGACTGGGCCCTACAATGAGCAGTTCTTC.